This TCR beta chain was sequenced during a study of CD8 T cells in cerebrospinal fluid in Alzheimer's disease. Study context: CSF T cell clonal expansion was assessed by plate-based nested PCR and droplet-based sequencing.

Note on this clonotype: Its antigen is not identified.

The CDR3 loop spans 15 amino acids. Germline-derived CDR1 and CDR2 are SGHNT and YYREEE (reference sequence). Profiling of CSF cells used 10X single-cell V(D)J plus 5' expression. TCRdb reprocessed the 10x single-cell sequencing reads and keeps a single row for each CDR3 protein, giving no DNA. The listing records 1,500 to 2,000 distinct CDR3 sequences. Study results and caveats: Compared with controls, mild cognitive impairment or Alzheimer's disease patients showed higher maximum CSF clone percentages. The authors cautioned that cerebrospinal fluid EBV-specific TCRs do not prove EBV causes Alzheimer's.

The chain employs TRBV5-4 and TRBJ2-7; TCRdb outputs TRBD1, but without DNA this stays unchecked. The source of this sequence is a human donor in good health. The sequenced sample consisted of cerebrospinal fluid. CDR3: CASSLASGGYYEQYF.